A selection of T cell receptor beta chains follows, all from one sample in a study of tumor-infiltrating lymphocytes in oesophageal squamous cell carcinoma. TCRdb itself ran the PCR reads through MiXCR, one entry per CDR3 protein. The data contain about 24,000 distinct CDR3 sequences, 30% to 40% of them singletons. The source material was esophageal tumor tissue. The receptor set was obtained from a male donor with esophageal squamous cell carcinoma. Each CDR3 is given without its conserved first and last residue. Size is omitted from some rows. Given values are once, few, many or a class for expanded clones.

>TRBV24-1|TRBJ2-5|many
ATSDLRPSTPGEQY
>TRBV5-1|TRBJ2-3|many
ASSLGGAPLRTDTQY
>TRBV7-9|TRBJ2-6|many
ASSGERDRVSGANVLT
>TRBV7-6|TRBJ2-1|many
ASSLVDGYYEQF
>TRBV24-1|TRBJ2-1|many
ATSDIGGGADEQF
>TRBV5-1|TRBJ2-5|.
ASSLNGAQETQY
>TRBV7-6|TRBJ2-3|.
ASSQGGTDPNTGELY
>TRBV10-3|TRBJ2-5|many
AIRAGEGVETQY
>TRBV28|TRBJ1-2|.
ATWGYYGYT
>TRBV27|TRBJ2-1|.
ASGTSSYNEHF
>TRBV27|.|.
ASSPQGKNIQY
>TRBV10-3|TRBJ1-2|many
AISEGGNYGYT
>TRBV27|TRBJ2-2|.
ASTSGTSGRGTGELF
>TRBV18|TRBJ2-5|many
ASATEETQY
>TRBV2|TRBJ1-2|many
ASSGGSRRYGYT
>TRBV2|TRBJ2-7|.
ASSPRTEQQY
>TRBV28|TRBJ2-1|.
ASSPLGGGEF
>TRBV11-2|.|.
ASSSLGVGTQY
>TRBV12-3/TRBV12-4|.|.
ASSGGLGPLEQY
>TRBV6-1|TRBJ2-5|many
ASSRPGPLQETQY
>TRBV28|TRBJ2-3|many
ASSSTSGRSTDTQY
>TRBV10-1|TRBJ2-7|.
ASQPRIYEQY
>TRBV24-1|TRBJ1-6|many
APPRGLLISSPLH
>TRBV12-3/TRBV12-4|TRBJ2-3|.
ASSYQRSTDTQY
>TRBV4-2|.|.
ASSYSGIGSNEQF
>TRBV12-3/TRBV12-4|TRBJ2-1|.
AQGGDREGEQF
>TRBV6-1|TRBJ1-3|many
ASSYGGAGNTIY
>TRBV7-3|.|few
ASSSDRNNEQF
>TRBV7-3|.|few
ARNGGDNYNEQF
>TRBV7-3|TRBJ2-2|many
ASSLTQGASGELF
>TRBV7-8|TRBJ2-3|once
ASSFLGGGGTDTQY
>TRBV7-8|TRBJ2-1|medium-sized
ASSYVSNEQF
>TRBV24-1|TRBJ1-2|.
ATSDFGAGQNYT
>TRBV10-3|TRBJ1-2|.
AISEEFPNYGYT
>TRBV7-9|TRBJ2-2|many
ASRGAQFNTGELF
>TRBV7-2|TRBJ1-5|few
ASSLVWGNQPQH
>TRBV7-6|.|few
ASSEVSGRAVEQY
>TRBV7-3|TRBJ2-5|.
ASSVAGSYQETQY
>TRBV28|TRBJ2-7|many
ASSSATILSSYEQY
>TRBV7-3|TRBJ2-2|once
ASSLRTSAHGELF
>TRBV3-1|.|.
ASSQLQGGETQY